Described below is a single T cell receptor (beta chain) sequence and its context. Investigators reverse transcribed all isolated RNA, so they sequenced expressed TCRB transcripts. Measured with immunoSEQ multiplex PCR; TCRdb has only the in-frame clones, and not every one. The data show approximately 40,000 clones, about 50% seen once. CDR1 is LNHDA and CDR2 is SQIVND in the germline V gene (reference sequence). Deletions cut 6 bases from V and 6 bases from J, with 16 bases between. This CDR3 is built from 14 residues. Central memory, naive, regulatory and stem cell-like memory CD4+ cells were sorted by CD45RO/CCR7/CD25/CD127/CD95/CD27. This specimen belongs to a study of beta chain features in type 1 diabetes.

This TCR derives from a woman aged 30 to 39 in good health. The V and J genes are TRBV19 and TRBJ2-3; D perhaps matches TRBD1 (6 bases). Specimen: stem cell memory CD4+ T cells from blood. CDR3 protein: CASSRQGIEDTQYF. The CDR3 DNA follows: TGTGCCAGTAGCCGGCAGGGGATAGAGGATACGCAGTATTTT.